One sample yielded the 15 T cell receptor beta chains listed below, sequenced in a study of low-dose radiotherapy and immunotherapy resistance in tumors. Gene-specific TRAV and TRBV primers were used for first-strand cDNA, covering alpha and beta chains. The TCRs were subjected to amplification over 20 PCR cycles employing a constant-region primer in conjunction with a V-primer adapter. TCRdb fed the reads into MiXCR, producing one record per CDR3 protein. Here the sample spans 10,000 to 15,000 distinct CDR3 sequences, less than 65% being singletons. Every receptor here comes from a human donor with advanced metastatic prostate, ovarian, gallbladder or colorectal cancer (not recorded which). This table probably holds off-target reads from a library built for another chain.

This clonotype was counted a few times. The chain recombines TRBV6-2 or TRBV6-3 with TRBJ2-1; D is unresolved. The CDR3 is 14 residues long. V was clipped by 2 bases and J by 2 bases, with 7 bases between them. From germline, CDR1 is MNHEY and CDR2 SVGEGT. Here the CDR3 reads CASSYEETYNEQFF. In DNA, the CDR3 is TGTGCCAGCAGTTACGAGGAAACCTACAATGAGCAGTTCTTC.

This rearrangement joins TRBV20-1 to TRBJ2-5, with D possibly being TRBD2 (5 bases). The CDR3 consists of 13 residues. Germline CDR1 reads DFQATT; CDR2 reads SNEGSKA (reference sequence). Trimming left V 6 bases short and J 2 bases short, with 13 bases between. The CDR3 sequence: CSAPKSGQETQYF. The DNA of the CDR3 is TGCAGTGCGCCTAAATCGGGGCAAGAGACCCAGTACTTC.

By its share, this clonotype is medium-sized. This chain links TRBV7-9 with TRBJ2-7, with D perhaps matching TRBD2 (6 bases). V was trimmed by 3 bases and J by 3 bases, leaving 15 bases between them. The CDR3 covers 15 residues. Germline-derived CDR1 and CDR2 are SEHNR and FQNEAQ (reference sequence). The CDR3 DNA sequence: TGTGCCAGCAGCTTTGAATTAGCGGAAAGCTACGAGCAGTACTTC. It encodes CASSFELAESYEQYF.

The table lists this clonotype with a few counts. The chain uses TRBV12-3 or TRBV12-4 and TRBJ2-1, with D perhaps matching TRBD2 (6 bases). The CDR3 extends over 13 amino acids. The V end was cut by 6 bases, the J end by 7 bases, with 13 bases between. The CDR3: CASSLGSGNEQFF. The CDR3 region has the DNA TGTGCCAGCAGCCTCGGGAGCGGAAATGAGCAGTTCTTC.

The rearrangement joins TRBV28 to TRBJ2-5; D gene unclear. This CDR3 spans 11 amino acids. V was pared by 7 bases and J by 5 bases, with 8 bases between. CDR1 MDHEN and CDR2 SYDVKM come from the germline V gene. The CDR3 DNA is TGTGCCAGCACACAAGGGGAGACCCAGTACTTC. Its protein product is CASTQGETQYF. Combining the CDR3 with reference TRBV28 and TRBJ2-5 gives the whole variable domain DVKVTQSSRYLVKRTGEKVFLECVQDMDHENMFWYRQDPGLGLRLIYFSYDVKMKEKGDIPEGYSVSREKKERFSLILESASTNQTSMYLCASTQGETQYFGPGTRLLVL.

The CDR3 coding sequence is TGTGCCAGCAGTTCGCCCGGGACTGCCTACAATGAGCAGTTCTTC. Translation: CASSSPGTAYNEQFF. V gene TRBV5-4 combines with J gene TRBJ2-1, with a tentative D call TRBD2 (6 bases). The CDR3 sequence is 15 residues long. V shed 5 bases and J shed 2 bases, with 14 bases lying between them. Germline V CDR1 and CDR2: SGHNT, YYREEE (reference sequence). The variable domain in full, with the rest retrieved from reference TRBV5-4 and TRBJ2-1, is ETGVTQSPTHLIKTRGQQVTLRCSSQSGHNTVSWYQQALGQGPQFIFQYYREEENGRGNFPPRFSGLQFPNYSSELNVNALELDDSALYLCASSSPGTAYNEQFFGPGTRLTVL.

This clonotype was recorded a few times. V usage is TRBV27 and J usage is TRBJ2-7, with 7 bases that match TRBD1. Unmatched junction bases numbered 5, after V lost 7 bases and J lost 2 bases. CDR3 length: 13 amino acids. Germline V gene sequence: CDR1 MNHEY, CDR2 SMNVEV (reference sequence). In DNA, the CDR3 is TGTGCCAGCAATCCGGGACAGACCTACGAGCAGTACTTC. The encoded protein is CASNPGQTYEQYF.

Note on this clonotype: One end of the junction varies from germline; a read error may be responsible. This chain links TRBV7-2 with TRBJ2-7; 8 nucleotides align to TRBD2. The germline V gene has CDR1 SGHTA and CDR2 FQGNSA. This CDR3 comprises 14 residues. The CDR3 region has the DNA TGTGCCAGCAGCTCCAACTTGATAGCGGGAACCACCCTCTTC. This sequence encodes CASSSNLIAGTTLF. Looking up the rest from reference TRBV7-2 and TRBJ2-7 gives the full variable domain: GAGVSQSPSNKVTEKGKDVELRCDPISGHTALYWYRQSLGQGLEFLIYFQGNSAPDKSGLPSDRFSAERTGGSVSTLTIQRTQQEDSAVYLCASSSNLIAGTTLFGPGTRLTVT.

The rearrangement uses TRBV7-2 and TRBJ2-7, with D tentatively TRBD1 (8 bases). The CDR3 loop spans 15 amino acids. Germline loops: CDR1 SGHTA, CDR2 FQGNSA. The germline V and J ends were trimmed by 1 base and 7 bases, with 17 bases remaining between them. CDR3 bases: TGTGCCAGCAGCTTAGTCAGCGGACAGGGAGGGGAGCAGTACTTC. Translated: CASSLVSGQGGEQYF.

The chain links TRBV6-2 or TRBV6-3 to TRBJ2-1; 7 nucleotides agree with TRBD1. Germline lookup yields CDR1 MNHEY and CDR2 SVGEGT. The CDR3 runs to 17 residues. With V trimmed by 0 bases and J by 0 bases, 5 bases remained unmatched. CDR3 protein: CASSYSTGLPSYNEQFF. The CDR3 DNA reads as TGTGCCAGCAGTTACTCGACAGGGCTCCCCTCCTACAATGAGCAGTTCTTC.

The CDR3 sequence is CASSSSPVGWEQFF. The CDR3 coding sequence is TGTGCCAGCAGCTCGTCGCCGGTTGGGTGGGAGCAGTTCTTC. The J gene is TRBJ2-1, the V gene TRBV5-7; no definite D call. TRBV5-7 is labeled an ORF, and its function is uncertain. The CDR3 has 14 residues. V lost 3 bases to trimming and J lost 10 bases, with 17 bases between them.

The chain links TRBV2 to TRBJ2-3; no definite D call. The germline CDR1 and CDR2 sequences are SNHLY and FYNNEI. V dropped 1 base and J dropped 7 bases, with 6 bases sitting between them. The CDR3 totals 12 residues. This CDR3 is CASSEGRYTQYF. The CDR3 region has the DNA TGTGCCAGCAGTGAAGGGAGATATACGCAGTATTTT.

The rearrangement links TRBV5-1 to TRBJ2-7, with TRBD2 matching over 9 bases. V lost 0 bases to trimming and J lost 5 bases; unmatched junction nucleotides: 12. The length of the CDR3 is 17 residues. CDR1 is SGHRS, CDR2 YFSETQ, per germline. This CDR3 is CASSLARSAGGVNEQYF. The CDR3 nucleotides read TGCGCCAGCAGCTTGGCCCGATCAGCGGGAGGTGTAAACGAGCAGTACTTC.

The chain carries TRBV7-6 and TRBJ2-3, with 10 bases aligning to TRBD2. Germline assignment: CDR1 SGHVS and CDR2 FNYEAQ. The length of the CDR3 is 16 residues. The ends lost 2 bases at V and 6 bases at J; junction bases unmatched: 8. This chain's CDR3 is CASSLPGTSAPDTQYF. The CDR3 bases are TGTGCCAGCAGCTTACCCGGGACTAGCGCCCCGGATACGCAGTATTTT.

The rearrangement links TRBV11-2 to TRBJ2-1, with D unclear. The length of the CDR3 is 14 residues. V was cut by 1 base and J by 10 bases, with 14 bases left in between. Germline V gene data show CDR1 as SGHAT and CDR2 as FQNNGV. The CDR3 DNA reads TGTGCCAGCAGCTTAGCCACAGCCTCTTCGGAGCAGTTCTTC. This encodes CASSLATASSEQFF.